These 25 T cell receptor beta chains were all obtained from the same sample, sequenced in a study of CD8+ T cells in alopecia areata. Treatment of the sample: oral pan-JAK inhibitor, 5-10 mg twice daily. Following RNA extraction, reverse transcription yielded cDNA that acted as the sequencing template. Sequencing used immunoSEQ multiplex PCR; TCRdb keeps in-frame clones, though not all of them. The sample carries fewer than 110,000 clones, under 90% recorded once. Material: CD8+ T cells sorted from blood, obtained between weeks 30 and 35, from a patient treated with tofacitinib. Source of these receptors: a human donor with alopecia areata.

The chain joins TRBV7-9 to TRBJ2-7, with 9 positions matching TRBD2. The CDR3 extends over 14 amino acids. The J segment lost 5 bases and the V segment lost 8 bases, leaving 10 bases of the junction unmatched. Germline V gene data show CDR1 as SEHNR and CDR2 as FQNEAQ (reference sequence). The CDR3 loop is CASWDLAGSDEQYF. The CDR3 region has the DNA TGTGCCAGCTGGGATCTAGCGGGGAGCGACGAGCAGTACTTC.

This chain uses TRBV27 with TRBJ2-1; TRBD2 is a possible D gene (5 bases). The V gene's germline CDR1 is MNHEY and CDR2 SMNVEV (reference sequence). V dropped 3 bases and J dropped 1 base, with 7 bases sitting between them. The CDR3 consists of 14 residues. CDR3 in amino acids: CASSFGLSYNEQFF. The CDR3 region has the DNA TGTGCCAGCAGTTTCGGACTGTCCTACAATGAGCAGTTCTTC.

This chain joins TRBV30 and TRBJ2-3, with no clear D. V gave up 0 bases and J gave up 5 bases, with 6 bases separating them. The CDR3 spans 12 residues. The germline CDR1 and CDR2 sequences are GTSNPN and SVGIG (reference sequence). The CDR3 region has the DNA TGTGCCTGGAGTGTAGGGCGAGATACGCAGTATTTT. This encodes CAWSVGRDTQYF.

The chain links TRBV15 to TRBJ2-7; D gene unclear. V gave up 4 bases and J gave up 4 bases, with 14 bases separating them. The CDR3 loop spans 14 amino acids. The germline V gene has CDR1 LNHNV and CDR2 YYDKDF (reference sequence). DNA of the CDR3: TGTGCCACCAGCACCGACAACTCCGGGTACGAGCAGTACTTC. Its protein product is CATSTDNSGYEQYF.

This clone was recorded only once. This chain links TRBV9 with TRBJ1-1; D is possibly TRBD1 (6 bases). This CDR3 has 17 residues. CDR1 is SGDLS, CDR2 YYNGEE, per germline. The V gene lost 2 bases and the J gene lost 2 bases, with 19 bases spanning the gap. The CDR3, as DNA: TGTGCCAGCAGCGTCCCAGAGGGGGGCCGCTTAAACACTGAAGCTTTCTTT. Protein: CASSVPEGGRLNTEAFF.

The chain joins TRBV9 to TRBJ2-1; TRBD1 or TRBD2 may be the D gene (5 bases each). The CDR3 extends over 15 amino acids. Germline values: CDR1 SGDLS, CDR2 YYNGEE. The germline V and J ends were trimmed by 3 bases and 7 bases, with 17 bases remaining between them. CDR3 in amino acids: CASSDRGAARNEQFF. CDR3 bases: TGTGCCAGCAGCGATCGAGGGGCCGCTCGAAATGAGCAGTTCTTC.

V is TRBV6-6 and J is TRBJ2-2, with a weak D call TRBD1 (6 bases). The CDR3 consists of 15 residues. Germline assignment: CDR1 MNHNY and CDR2 SVGAGI (reference sequence). The V gene lost 6 bases and the J gene lost 3 bases, with 14 bases spanning the gap. The CDR3, as DNA: TGTGCCAGCAGCCATAACAGGGTCGACACCGGGGAGCTGTTTTTT. It codes for CASSHNRVDTGELFF.

The chain has TRBV4-2 and TRBJ2-1, with D unclear. Germline-derived CDR1 and CDR2 are LGHNA and YNFKEQ. The CDR3 length is 17 residues. V was cut by 0 bases and J by 4 bases, with 16 bases left in between. Here the CDR3 reads CASSQDRIGSRYNEQFF. CDR3 bases: TGTGCCAGCAGCCAAGATAGAATCGGCTCGAGGTACAATGAGCAGTTCTTC.

In this sample, this clone turned up a few times. The chain combines TRBV7-8 with TRBJ2-3; D possibly corresponds to TRBD2 (5 bases). The CDR3 contains 16 residues. Trimming took off 3 bases at V and 2 bases at J, with 15 bases between the two ends. The V gene's germline CDR1 is SGHVS and CDR2 FQNEAQ. The CDR3 region is CASSFDPGMPTDTQYF. The CDR3 bases are TGTGCCAGCAGCTTCGATCCGGGGATGCCCACAGATACGCAGTATTTT.

The V and J genes are TRBV27 and TRBJ2-1; possible D gene TRBD1, 5 bases. Germline V gene data show CDR1 as MNHEY and CDR2 as SMNVEV (reference sequence). The CDR3 runs 16 residues. With 5 bases removed from V and 2 bases from J, the gap between germline ends came to 16 bases. The CDR3 is CASSPRASRAYNEQFF. The CDR3 DNA reads as TGTGCCAGCAGTCCCAGGGCCTCCAGGGCCTACAATGAGCAGTTCTTC.

The chain joins TRBV7-9 to TRBJ2-7; the match to TRBD2 covers 7 bases. The V gene's germline CDR1 is SEHNR and CDR2 FQNEAQ (reference sequence). V gave up 4 bases and J gave up 0 bases; unmatched junction bases: 9. This CDR3 has 16 amino acids. CDR3 amino acids: CASSSLADGASYEQYF. In DNA, the CDR3 is TGTGCCAGCAGCTCGCTAGCGGACGGAGCCTCCTACGAGCAGTACTTC.

This chain links TRBV25-1 with TRBJ1-1; 10 nucleotides match TRBD1. Trimming at V came to 7 bases and at J to 5 bases, leaving 1 base not matched to a gene. Germline values: CDR1 MGHDK, CDR2 SYGVNS. This CDR3 is built from 12 residues. The CDR3 nucleotides are TGTGCCAGCACGGACAGGGGGACTGAAGCTTTCTTT. Amino acids: CASTDRGTEAFF. Drawing the rest from reference TRBV25-1 and TRBJ1-1, the complete variable domain is EADIYQTPRYLVIGTGKKITLECSQTMGHDKMYWYQQDPGMELHLIHYSYGVNSTEKGDLSSESTVSRIRTEHFPLTLESARPSHTSQYLCASTDRGTEAFFGQGTRLTVV.

The chain couples TRBV2 to TRBJ2-5; 9 nucleotides line up with TRBD2. J lost 3 bases, V lost 6 bases, and 11 bases had no gene match. This CDR3 has 16 residues. Germline assignment: CDR1 SNHLY and CDR2 FYNNEI. The CDR3 is CASSVSLAGIEETQYF. The DNA of the CDR3 is TGTGCCAGCAGCGTGTCGCTAGCGGGAATAGAAGAGACCCAGTACTTC.

This chain connects TRBV5-6 to TRBJ2-3; 9 bases fit TRBD2. This CDR3 region has 16 residues. The V segment lost 1 base and the J segment 2 bases; nucleotides outside the gene matches: 5. Germline V lookup: CDR1 SGHDT, CDR2 YYEEEE. CDR3 region: CASSLLAGGPTDTQYF. CDR3 coding DNA: TGTGCCAGCAGCTTGCTTGCGGGAGGGCCCACAGATACGCAGTATTTT.

The CDR3 protein is CSVERETGELFF. In nucleotides, the CDR3 is TGCAGCGTTGAACGAGAAACCGGGGAGCTGTTTTTT. The chain recombines TRBV29-1 with TRBJ2-2; D remains ambiguous. V lost 2 bases and J lost 5, with 6 bases in between. This CDR3 is 12 amino acids long. Germline V gene data show CDR1 as SQVTM and CDR2 as ANQGSEA.

This clone was observed once. J is TRBJ2-3 and V is TRBV6-1, with 9 bases lining up with TRBD1. The CDR3 covers 15 residues. Germline CDR1 is MNHNS and CDR2 is SASEGT. After removal of 8 bases from V and 6 bases from J, the junction contained 12 bases not matched to a gene. The CDR3 DNA reads as TGTGCCAGCGCCGAGAGCGGGGACAGGGCCGATACGCAGTATTTT. This codes for CASAESGDRADTQYF.

This clone has only a few counts. The chain is built from TRBV29-1 and TRBJ1-1; D may be TRBD1 (6 bases). Trimming removed 7 bases from V and 6 bases from J, with 18 bases in between. Germline lookup yields CDR1 SQVTM and CDR2 ANQGSEA. The CDR3 loop spans 13 amino acids. CDR3 loop: CSADETGRAEAFF. CDR3 DNA: TGCAGCGCGGATGAAACAGGGCGTGCTGAAGCTTTCTTT.

The J gene is TRBJ2-7, the V gene TRBV29-1, with D maybe TRBD2 (7 bases). The CDR3 sequence is 15 residues long. Germline assignment: CDR1 SQVTM and CDR2 ANQGSEA. V lost 1 base to trimming and J lost 0 bases, with 13 bases between them. The CDR3 nucleotides are TGCAGCGTTGAAGTAAGGGGGGGGACCTCCTACGAGCAGTACTTC. The encoded protein is CSVEVRGGTSYEQYF.

This rearrangement joins TRBV29-1 to TRBJ1-5; 8 nucleotides agree with TRBD1. Losses at the gene ends were 5 bases for V and 6 bases for J; bases not matched to a gene: 9. There are 14 residues in the CDR3. Germline lookup yields CDR1 SQVTM and CDR2 ANQGSEA. The CDR3 here is CSVLLDRGSQPQHF. The CDR3 DNA follows: TGCAGCGTTCTTCTCGACAGGGGCAGTCAGCCCCAGCATTTT.

Here the CDR3 reads CASSLEGGDLMDSNQPQHF. The CDR3 region has the DNA TGTGCCAGCAGCTTAGAGGGCGGAGACTTAATGGATAGCAATCAGCCCCAGCATTTT. The chain links TRBV7-9 to TRBJ1-5; D uncertain. With 1 base removed from V and 0 bases from J, the gap between germline ends came to 19 bases. CDR3 length equals 19 residues. CDR1 and CDR2 (germline): SEHNR, FQNEAQ (reference sequence).

This clone came up a few times. The chain couples TRBV29-1 to TRBJ2-1, with 11 positions matching TRBD2. CDR1 and CDR2 from the germline V gene are SQVTM and ANQGSEA. The CDR3 is 16 residues long. Trimming at V came to 6 bases and at J to 3 bases, leaving 10 bases not matched to a gene. The CDR3 is CSVPTSGMALYNEQFF. The CDR3 DNA sequence: TGCAGCGTACCGACTAGCGGGATGGCCCTCTACAATGAGCAGTTCTTC.

In DNA, the CDR3 is TGTGCCAGCAGCCCCTATGGGACAGGGGAGTGGAATGAGCAGTTCTTC. Amino acids: CASSPYGTGEWNEQFF. V gene TRBV9 combines with J gene TRBJ2-1, with TRBD1 matching 10 bases. The germline V gene has CDR1 SGDLS and CDR2 YYNGEE. The CDR3 sequence is 16 residues long. Trimming took 4 bases from V and 7 from J; bases not matched to a gene: 11.

In regard to this clone: The same CDR3 arises from other DNA sequences in this sample as well. This sequence joins TRBV29-1 and TRBJ1-4, with no clear D. V was pared by 0 bases and J by 6 bases, with 11 bases between. Germline V gene lookup returns CDR1 SQVTM and CDR2 ANQGSEA. The CDR3 sequence is 14 residues long. This CDR3 reads CSVEEGSTDEKLFF. In nucleotides, the CDR3 is TGCAGCGTTGAAGAGGGTTCCACAGATGAAAAACTGTTTTTT.

The V and J genes are TRBV4-1 and TRBJ1-1; 8 bases map to TRBD1. J lost 2 bases, V lost 8 bases, and 7 bases had no gene match. The CDR3 length is 14 residues. The germline CDR1 and CDR2 sequences are MGHRA and YSYEKL. Written as DNA, the CDR3 is TGCGCCAGCCGACAGACAGGGGCCAACACTGAAGCTTTCTTT. This codes for CASRQTGANTEAFF.

V is TRBV11-2 and J is TRBJ1-3; a weak D match, TRBD1 (6 bases). The V end was cut by 7 bases, the J end by 0 bases, with 13 bases between. The CDR3 is made up of 15 amino acids. Germline lookup yields CDR1 SGHAT and CDR2 FQNNGV. The CDR3 spells CASTWTVLSGNTIYF. In nucleotides, the CDR3 is TGTGCCAGCACCTGGACAGTCCTCTCTGGAAACACCATATATTTT.